This TCR beta chain was retrieved from a study of cytomegalovirus exposure and HLA in healthy donors (dated by TCRdb to between 2016 and 2019). At the level of the whole study: According to a later analysis, the approximately 130 validation repertoires were produced on the same platform as the roughly 720 repertoires of the first cohort. A separate validation cohort of 100 to 150 different subjects was used in addition to the roughly 700-subject first cohort. The study aimed to test whether signatures of past pathogen exposure could be identified by cataloging public T cell receptors. To predict cytomegalovirus infection status, the study brought together high-throughput TCR immunosequencing, statistical association of individual TCRs with disease status, and machine learning.

This clone showed up just once. This clone's antigen is unknown. Base-call qualities are not available, and no considerably larger clone is one nucleotide away. The germline V gene provides CDR1 MNHEY and CDR2 SVGAGI. Trimming at the junction amounts to 4 bases on V and 4 bases on J, and the germline ends lie 7 bases apart. The CDR3, cysteine through phenylalanine, is 12 amino acids long. Solely the CDR3 DNA is kept, with 36 bases framed from the first base. Paper-wide results and their limitations: In the study, about 150 TCR beta chains were listed as associated with cytomegalovirus. A later analysis had no HLA typing for the validation cohort, so co-occurrence there was scored across all 110 or so repertoires. In vitro tests confirmed that a few of the cytomegalovirus-associated TCR beta chains recognize cytomegalovirus antigens. While some public TCRs were present in many individuals, most TCR sequences turned up only very rarely across donors. The authors suggested that the approach could potentially be generalized to other disease states and immunological phenotypes. Of the cluster scores, 85% to 95% were above 0 in a later analysis, which found that TCRs clustered in the first cohort also tended to co-occur in the 120 or so validation repertoires. In both the original and validation cohorts, the classifier was reported to diagnose cytomegalovirus status with high specificity and sensitivity.

Separate from the roughly 700-subject first cohort, the validation cohort of about 110 subjects was the group to which the donors belonged. Libraries were built with the immunoSEQ multiplex PCR assay. As for how the authors treated the data: A statistical classification framework was built to diagnose cytomegalovirus status from the catalog of TCR beta chain sequences. TCRdb's version of the immuneACCESS table is confined to in-frame rearrangements and falls short of the full clone set. An unresolved V gene accounts for under half of the shortfall where checked; the remainder is of unknown origin. The D gene and trimming were derived from the DNA, and the V and J assignments and clone size from that table. This sample has 150,000 to 200,000 clones in its table, and 75% to 85% of those were observed once. The top ten clones comprise 10% to 15% of the sample.

The source is a woman under 40 in good health and CMV-seropositive. The specimen was PBMCs. The rearrangement combines TRBV6-5 with TRBJ1-1; a confident D gene designation cannot be given. This receptor has the CDR3 CASSSRITEAFF. The DNA sequence is TGTGCCAGCAGTTCGCGGATCACTGAAGCTTTCTTT.